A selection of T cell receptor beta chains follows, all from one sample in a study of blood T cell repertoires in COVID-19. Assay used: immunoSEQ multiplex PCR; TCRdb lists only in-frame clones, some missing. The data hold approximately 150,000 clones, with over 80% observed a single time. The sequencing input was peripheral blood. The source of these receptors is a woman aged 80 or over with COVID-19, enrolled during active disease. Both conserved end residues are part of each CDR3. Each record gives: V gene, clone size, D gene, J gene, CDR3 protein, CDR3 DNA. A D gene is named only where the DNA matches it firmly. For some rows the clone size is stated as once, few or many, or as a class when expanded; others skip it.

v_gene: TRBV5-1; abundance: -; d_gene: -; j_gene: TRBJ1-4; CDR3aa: CASSLRGDNEKLFF; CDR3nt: TGCGCCAGCAGCTTACGAGGAGACAATGAAAAACTGTTTTTT
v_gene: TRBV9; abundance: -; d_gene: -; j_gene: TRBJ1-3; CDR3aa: CASSPNRVSGNTIYF; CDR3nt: TGTGCCAGCAGCCCCAACAGAGTCTCTGGAAACACCATATATTTT
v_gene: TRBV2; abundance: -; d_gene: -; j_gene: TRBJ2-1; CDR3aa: CASSEAGGGIEQFF; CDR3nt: TGTGCCAGCAGTGAAGCAGGCGGGGGCATTGAGCAGTTCTTC
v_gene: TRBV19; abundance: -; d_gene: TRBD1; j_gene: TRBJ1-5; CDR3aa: CASDFQGDNQPQHF; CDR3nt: TGTGCCAGCGATTTTCAGGGGGACAATCAGCCCCAGCATTTT
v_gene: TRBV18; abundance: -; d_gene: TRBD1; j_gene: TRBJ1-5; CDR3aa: CASSTATGSSNQPQHF; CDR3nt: TGTGCCAGCTCAACAGCGACAGGGAGTAGCAATCAGCCCCAGCATTTT
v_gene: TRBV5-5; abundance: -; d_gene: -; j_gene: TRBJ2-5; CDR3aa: CASSLGPLETQYF; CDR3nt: TGTGCCAGCAGCTTGGGGCCCCTAGAGACCCAGTACTTC
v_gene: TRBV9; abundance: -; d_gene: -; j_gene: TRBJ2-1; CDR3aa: CASSPRPWLEGDNEQFF; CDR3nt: TGTGCCAGCAGCCCCCGGCCTTGGCTAGAAGGTGACAATGAGCAGTTCTTC
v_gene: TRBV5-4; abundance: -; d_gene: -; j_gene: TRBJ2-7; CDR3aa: CASSLPQGHEQYF; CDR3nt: TGTGCCAGCAGCTTGCCCCAGGGCCACGAGCAGTACTTC
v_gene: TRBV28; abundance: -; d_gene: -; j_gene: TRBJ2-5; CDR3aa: CASSLRETQYF; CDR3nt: TGTGCCAGCAGCCTCCGGGAGACCCAGTACTTC
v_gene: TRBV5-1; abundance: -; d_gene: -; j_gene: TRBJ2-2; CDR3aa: CASSLGVADTGELFF; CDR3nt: TGCGCCAGCAGCTTGGGAGTAGCCGACACCGGGGAGCTGTTTTTT
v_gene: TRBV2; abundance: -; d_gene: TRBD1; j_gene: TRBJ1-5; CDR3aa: CASSDRGNQPQHF; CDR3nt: TGTGCCAGCAGCGACAGGGGCAATCAGCCCCAGCATTTT
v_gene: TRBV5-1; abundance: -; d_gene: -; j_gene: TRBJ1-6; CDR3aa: CASSLEGYSPLHF; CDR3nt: TGCGCCAGCAGCTTGGAGGGGTACTCACCCCTCCACTTT
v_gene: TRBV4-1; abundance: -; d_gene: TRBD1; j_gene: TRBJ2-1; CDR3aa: CASSQGDRDNNEQFF; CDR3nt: TGCGCCAGCAGCCAAGGGGACAGGGATAACAATGAGCAGTTCTTC
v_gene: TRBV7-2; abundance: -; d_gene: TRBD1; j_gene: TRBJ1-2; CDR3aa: CASSLEWGTGGSGGYTF; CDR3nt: TGTGCCAGCAGCTTAGAATGGGGGACAGGGGGCTCGGGTGGCTACACCTTC
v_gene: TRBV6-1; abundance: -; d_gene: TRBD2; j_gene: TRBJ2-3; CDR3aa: CASSEIPSGGGGDTQYF; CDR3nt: TGTGCCAGCAGTGAAATTCCCAGCGGGGGGGGCGGCGATACGCAGTATTTT
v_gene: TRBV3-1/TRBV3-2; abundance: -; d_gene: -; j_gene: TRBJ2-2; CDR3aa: CASSQGNRETGELFF; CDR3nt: TGTGCCAGCAGCCAAGGTAACCGAGAAACCGGGGAGCTGTTTTTT
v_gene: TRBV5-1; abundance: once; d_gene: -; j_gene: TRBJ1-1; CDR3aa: CASSLAGGTGTEAFF; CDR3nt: TGCGCCAGCAGCTTGGCTGGAGGAACAGGGACTGAAGCTTTCTTT
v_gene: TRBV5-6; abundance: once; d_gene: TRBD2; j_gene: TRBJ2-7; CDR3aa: CASSPGLAGGEQYF; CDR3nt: TGTGCCAGCAGCCCAGGACTAGCGGGGGGCGAGCAGTACTTC
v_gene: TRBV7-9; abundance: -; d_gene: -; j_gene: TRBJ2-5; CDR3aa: CASSHPYGQRETQYF; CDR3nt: TGTGCCAGCAGTCACCCCTACGGACAGCGAGAGACCCAGTACTTC
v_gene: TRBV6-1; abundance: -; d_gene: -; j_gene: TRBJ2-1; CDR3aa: CASSEPGSSYNEQFF; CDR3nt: TGTGCCAGCAGTGAACCAGGTAGCTCCTACAATGAGCAGTTCTTC
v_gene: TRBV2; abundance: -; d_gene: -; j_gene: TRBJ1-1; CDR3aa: CASSEIRNEAFF; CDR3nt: TGTGCCAGCAGTGAAATTCGTAATGAAGCTTTCTTT
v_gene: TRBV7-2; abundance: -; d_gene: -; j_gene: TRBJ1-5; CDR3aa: CASSSGGGQPQHF; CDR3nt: TGTGCCAGCAGTTCCGGGGGGGGACAGCCCCAGCATTTT
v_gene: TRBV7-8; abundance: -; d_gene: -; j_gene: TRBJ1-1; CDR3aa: CASSLGLGLNTEAFF; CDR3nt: TGTGCCAGCAGCTTAGGTCTGGGGCTGAACACTGAAGCTTTCTTT
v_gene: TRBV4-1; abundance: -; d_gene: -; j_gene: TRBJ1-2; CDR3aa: CASHNGLGVGYTF; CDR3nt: TGCGCCAGCCACAACGGACTAGGGGTCGGCTACACCTTC
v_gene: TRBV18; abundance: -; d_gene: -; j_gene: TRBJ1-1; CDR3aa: CASSPTSLNTEAFF; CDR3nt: TGTGCCAGCTCACCGACATCGCTGAACACTGAAGCTTTCTTT
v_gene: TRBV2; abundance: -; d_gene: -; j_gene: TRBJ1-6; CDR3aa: CASSEGRNSPLHF; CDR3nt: TGTGCCAGCAGTGAAGGGAGGAATTCACCCCTCCACTTT
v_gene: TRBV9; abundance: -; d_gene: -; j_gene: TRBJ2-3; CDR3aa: CASSVGTGDTQYF; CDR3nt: TGTGCCAGCAGCGTCGGAACCGGGGATACGCAGTATTTT
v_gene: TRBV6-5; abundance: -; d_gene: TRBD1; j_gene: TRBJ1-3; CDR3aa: CASTRGLSGNTIYF; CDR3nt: TGTGCCAGCACCAGGGGGCTTTCTGGAAACACCATATATTTT
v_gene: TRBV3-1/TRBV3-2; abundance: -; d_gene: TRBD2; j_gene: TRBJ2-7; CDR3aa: CASSHQGLAFYEQYF; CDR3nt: TGTGCCAGCAGCCACCAAGGACTAGCTTTTTACGAGCAGTACTTC
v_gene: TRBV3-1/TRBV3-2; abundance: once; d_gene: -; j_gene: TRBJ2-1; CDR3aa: CASSQRYVVTGRHNEQFF; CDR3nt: TGTGCCAGCAGCCAACGATACGTGGTGACGGGAAGGCACAATGAGCAGTTCTTC
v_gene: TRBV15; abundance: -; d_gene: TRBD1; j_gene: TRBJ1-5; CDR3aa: CATSRTGQGFGQPQHF; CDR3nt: TGTGCCACCAGCAGGACGGGACAGGGCTTCGGTCAGCCCCAGCATTTT
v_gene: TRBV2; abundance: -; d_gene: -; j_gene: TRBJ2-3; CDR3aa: CASGAIRDTQYF; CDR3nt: TGTGCCAGCGGGGCAATCCGAGATACGCAGTATTTT
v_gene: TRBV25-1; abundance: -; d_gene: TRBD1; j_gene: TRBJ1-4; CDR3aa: CASGRGTIF; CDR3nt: TGTGCTTCGGGCAGGGGGACCATTTTT
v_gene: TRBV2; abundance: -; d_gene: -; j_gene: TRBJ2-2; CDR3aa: CASSPEAAFSARELFF; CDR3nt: TGTGCCAGCAGCCCTGAAGCGGCTTTTTCCGCGCGGGAGCTGTTTTTT